These T cell receptor beta chains were read from a single sample in a study of shared clonotypes between healthy human individuals. Only in-frame clones appear in the TCRdb table, and some are missing; sequencing was by immunoSEQ multiplex PCR. The repertoire includes roughly 2.1 million clones, under 95% of them detected once, and over 1.5% sits in the top ten. Material for sequencing was naive CD8+ T cells from PBMCs. Receptors originate from a man younger than 30 in good health. Some clones in this sample may be carry-over from other donors' samples. Each CDR3 is given with its conserved first and last residue. The D gene is left open where the match is weak. A clone size is listed for some rows: how often the clone was seen (once, few, many), or a class if it is expanded.

V	size	D	J	length	DNA	CDR3
TRBV7-3	.	.	TRBJ1-5	19	TGTGCCAGCAGCTTAACGGTAAGGGAGGCGGCTGTAGGGTTTCAGCCCCAGCATTTT	CASSLTVREAAVGFQPQHF
TRBV11-2	.	.	TRBJ1-2	13	TGTGCCAGCAGCCCCGGGACTATCTATGGCTACACCTTC	CASSPGTIYGYTF
TRBV6-5	.	TRBD1	TRBJ1-2	14	TGTGCCAGCAGTAACCCCCGGACAGGGGGTGGCTACACCTTC	CASSNPRTGGGYTF
TRBV5-1	.	TRBD1	TRBJ1-1	15	TGCGCCAGCAGCTTGGTGGGACAGATGAACACTGAAGCTTTCTTT	CASSLVGQMNTEAFF
TRBV7-9	.	.	TRBJ2-7	14	TGTGCCAGCAGCTCTACCTTAAGGGATTACGAGCAGTACTTC	CASSSTLRDYEQYF
TRBV15	.	TRBD2	TRBJ2-7	17	TGTGCCACCAGCAGAGATTGGGCTAGCGGGAGGTTTTACGAGCAGTACTTC	CATSRDWASGRFYEQYF
TRBV11-2	.	.	TRBJ1-1	15	TGTGCCAGCAGCTGGGGTGGGGGGCAGAGAATTGAAGCTTTCTTT	CASSWGGGQRIEAFF
TRBV27	.	.	TRBJ2-1	15	TGTGCCAGCAGTTTAAGGGGGGCGCAGTACAATGAGCAGTTCTTC	CASSLRGAQYNEQFF
TRBV28	.	.	TRBJ2-1	13	TGTGCCAGCGCACTATCCACCTACAATGAGCAGTTCTTC	CASALSTYNEQFF
TRBV27	.	.	TRBJ1-4	13	TGTGCCAGCAGTTTTGGGACCCATGAAAAACTGTTTTTT	CASSFGTHEKLFF
TRBV28	.	.	TRBJ2-3	14	TGTGCCAGCAAAAATTCTGCGGGCACAGATACGCAGTATTTT	CASKNSAGTDTQYF
TRBV5-4	.	TRBD1	TRBJ2-7	18	TGTGCCAGCAGCCCACCCGGTGGGACAGGGCTTTCTCCGGACGAGCAGTACTTC	CASSPPGGTGLSPDEQYF
TRBV9	.	.	TRBJ2-2	16	TGTGCCAGCAGGACTTCGGGACAAGCGAACACCGGGGAGCTGTTTTTT	CASRTSGQANTGELFF
TRBV10-2	.	TRBD2	TRBJ2-1	14	TGCGCCACCCGGACTAGCGGGAGGGCCGGTGAGCAGTTCTTC	CATRTSGRAGEQFF
TRBV7-9	.	.	TRBJ1-2	14	TGTGCCAGCAGCTTGGGGGGACCCGAGGAACCCTACACCTTC	CASSLGGPEEPYTF
TRBV6-6	.	.	TRBJ2-2	14	TGTGCCAGCAGTTACTTCGGGCCCGCCGGGGAGCTGTTTTTT	CASSYFGPAGELFF
TRBV5-1	.	.	TRBJ2-7	14	TGCGCCAGCAGCTTGAGCTCTAAAACGGACGAGCAGTACTTC	CASSLSSKTDEQYF
TRBV9	.	TRBD1	TRBJ1-2	16	TGTGCCAGCACCCAAACCGGGACAGGGATTTTTTATGGCTACACCTTC	CASTQTGTGIFYGYTF
TRBV4-3	.	TRBD2	TRBJ2-3	17	TGCGCCAGCAGCCGCGGGACTAGCGGAATTAGCACAGATACGCAGTATTTT	CASSRGTSGISTDTQYF
TRBV4-3	once	TRBD1	TRBJ1-1	14	TGCGCCAGCAGCCAAGATGGGGACAGCGATGAAGCTTTCTTT	CASSQDGDSDEAFF
TRBV7-9	.	.	TRBJ2-1	12	TGTGCCAGCAGCGTTCCCTACAATGAGCAGTTCTTC	CASSVPYNEQFF
TRBV10-3	.	.	TRBJ2-1	13	TGTGCCATCGGGCAGGGGGGATACAATGAGCAGTTCTTC	CAIGQGGYNEQFF
TRBV10-3	.	.	TRBJ1-3	15	TGTGCCATCAGTGATGGGGGTGACTCTGGAAACACCATATATTTT	CAISDGGDSGNTIYF
TRBV9	.	.	TRBJ2-2	15	TGTGCCAGCAGCGTAGATTACAGATTCACCGGGGAGCTGTTTTTT	CASSVDYRFTGELFF
TRBV29-1	.	.	TRBJ2-7	14	TGCAGCGTGGGGGACCCTGGGAGAGCCTACGAGCAGTACTTC	CSVGDPGRAYEQYF
TRBV4-3	few	.	TRBJ2-1	13	TGCGCCAGCAGCCAAGAAAGTTACAATGAGCAGTTCTTC	CASSQESYNEQFF
TRBV4-3	.	.	TRBJ1-3	15	TGCGCCAGCAGCCAAGACTTAGGGGGTGGAAACACCATATATTTT	CASSQDLGGGNTIYF
TRBV28	.	TRBD2	TRBJ2-3	16	TGTGCCAGCAGTTTAGAAGTAGCGGGAGACCCAGATACGCAGTATTTT	CASSLEVAGDPDTQYF
TRBV5-4	.	.	TRBJ2-7	11	TGTGCCAGTCTATTCGGTAACGAGCAGTACTTC	CASLFGNEQYF
TRBV9	.	.	TRBJ1-1	16	TGTGCCAGCAGCGTAGGAGGGAAGGGCGGGAACACTGAAGCTTTCTTT	CASSVGGKGGNTEAFF
TRBV6-5	.	TRBD1	TRBJ2-7	14	TGTGCCAGCAGTTCAACAGGGGGATCCTACGAGCAGTACTTC	CASSSTGGSYEQYF
TRBV5-6	once	.	TRBJ2-3	16	TGTGCCAGCAGCTCCGCCCCGGACCTTCGCACAGATACGCAGTATTTT	CASSSAPDLRTDTQYF
TRBV15	.	.	TRBJ1-5	14	TGTGCCACCAGCAGAGATCGGCCGGGGCAGCCCCAGCATTTT	CATSRDRPGQPQHF
TRBV6-1	.	.	TRBJ1-3	15	TGTGCCAGCAGTGTGAACAGGGCGCGGGGAAACACCATATATTTT	CASSVNRARGNTIYF
TRBV28	.	TRBD2	TRBJ2-5	15	TGTGCCAGCATTCGCCGGGAGGATGGTAGAGAGACCCAGTACTTC	CASIRREDGRETQYF
TRBV7-2	once	.	TRBJ2-1	13	TGTGCCAGCAGCTTAGTTGGATTCAATGAGCAGTTCTTC	CASSLVGFNEQFF
TRBV7-6	.	.	TRBJ2-2	14	TGTGCCAGCAGCCCTAGGGGGAACACCGGGGAGCTGTTTTTT	CASSPRGNTGELFF
TRBV6-5	.	.	TRBJ1-2	16	TGTGCCAGCAGTTACTCGCGGAGCCGGCTTAACTATGGCTACACCTTC	CASSYSRSRLNYGYTF
TRBV6-1	.	TRBD1	TRBJ1-5	14	TGTGCCAGCAGTAGGACAGGGGAAGGACAGCCCCAGCATTTT	CASSRTGEGQPQHF
TRBV19	.	TRBD2	TRBJ2-1	16	TGTGCCAGTAGTATAATGCCTAGCGGAGATTACAATGAGCAGTTCTTC	CASSIMPSGDYNEQFF
TRBV7-9	.	.	TRBJ1-1	14	TGTGCCAGCAGCTTCCTAACGGGAAACACTGAAGCTTTCTTT	CASSFLTGNTEAFF